These 24 T cell receptor beta chains were all obtained from the same sample, sequenced in a study of blood T cell repertoires in COVID-19 (dated by TCRdb to between 2020 and 2021). The library came from the immunoSEQ multiplex PCR assay. The clones in this table, taken by TCRdb from immuneACCESS, are in-frame only. Not every clone is retained; where verified, under half of the shortfall comes from an unresolved V gene, and the cause of the rest is unknown. The sample table holds under 75,000 clones, of which 70% to 90% were seen once. The top ten clonotypes cover roughly 3.2% of the sample. The specimen sequenced was peripheral blood. These receptors were collected from a man aged 45-65 years with active COVID-19.

V is TRBV5-1 and J is TRBJ2-1; TRBD2 might be the D (5 bases). The CDR3 runs 14 residues. The V gene's germline CDR1 is SGHRS and CDR2 YFSETQ. The V end was cut by 1 base, the J end by 8 bases, with 13 bases between. CDR3 nucleotides: TGCGCCAGCAGCTTGATACGGGCGGGCGATGAGCAGTTCTTC. This codes for CASSLIRAGDEQFF.

With regard to this clone: The junction differs from germline at one of its ends, possibly a read error. V and J are TRBV30 and TRBJ1-1; 9 bases line up with TRBD1. In germline, CDR1 is GTSNPN, CDR2 SVGIG (reference sequence). The CDR3 consists of 13 residues. CDR3 nucleotides: TGTGCCTGGATTGGGAGGGGGACAGGGCCTTCTGCCTTT. This codes for CAWIGRGTGPSAF.

Worth noting for this clone: The sample carries other DNA sequences with the same CDR3. The V gene is TRBV6-5, the J gene TRBJ1-5; 10 positions agree with TRBD1. This CDR3 comprises 15 residues. Unmatched junction bases numbered 0, after V lost 0 bases and J lost 4 bases. In germline, CDR1 is MNHEY, CDR2 SVGAGI. The DNA of the CDR3 is TGTGCCAGCAGTTACTCGGGACAGGGGAATCAGCCCCAGCATTTT. It specifies CASSYSGQGNQPQHF.

This chain connects TRBV11-2 to TRBJ2-7; maybe TRBD1 (8 bases). Germline assignment: CDR1 SGHAT and CDR2 FQNNGV. Trimming shortened V by 5 bases and J by 3 bases, and 14 bases separated the two germline ends. The CDR3 covers 14 residues. This chain's CDR3 is CASSNNRGGYEQYF. CDR3 DNA sequence: TGTGCCAGCAGCAACAACAGGGGGGGCTACGAGCAGTACTTC. Variable domain in full (rest from reference TRBV11-2 and TRBJ2-7): EAGVAQSPRYKIIEKRQSVAFWCNPISGHATLYWYQQILGQGPKLLIQFQNNGVVDDSQLPKDRFSAERLKGVDSTLKIQPAKLEDSAVYLCASSNNRGGYEQYFGPGTRLTVT.

The chain uses TRBV6-2 or TRBV6-3 and TRBJ2-7, with D possibly matching TRBD1 (5 bases). The CDR3 consists of 15 residues. V was shortened by 4 bases and J by 0 bases, with 13 bases between the two germline ends. Germline V gene sequence: CDR1 MNHEY, CDR2 SVGEGT. The CDR3 DNA reads TGTGCCAGCAGTTCCCTACGCAGGGACTCCTACGAGCAGTACTTC. Its protein is CASSSLRRDSYEQYF.

The chain combines TRBV7-8 with TRBJ1-3, with D tentatively TRBD1 (6 bases). The CDR3 sequence is 17 residues long. Trimming left V 6 bases short and J 4 bases short, with 22 bases between. The germline CDR1 and CDR2 sequences are SGHVS and FQNEAQ. CDR3 residues: CASSPAGRGVFGNTIYF. The CDR3, as DNA: TGTGCCAGCAGTCCCGCCGGCAGGGGTGTTTTCGGAAACACCATATATTTT. The full variable domain, rest sourced from reference TRBV7-8 and TRBJ1-3, is GAGVSQSPRYKVAKRGQDVALRCDPISGHVSLFWYQQALGQGPEFLTYFQNEAQLDKSGLPSDRFFAERPEGSVSTLKIQRTQQEDSAVYLCASSPAGRGVFGNTIYFGEGSWLTVV.

V usage is TRBV6-5 and J usage is TRBJ1-1, with no clear D. CDR1 is MNHEY and CDR2 is SVGAGI in the germline V gene. The CDR3 spans 13 residues. The CDR3 here is CALSITLYTEAFF. CDR3 bases: TGTGCACTTTCTATAACCCTTTACACTGAAGCTTTCTTT.

This chain joins TRBV6-5 and TRBJ1-2; D remains ambiguous. Looked up from germline, CDR1 is MNHEY and CDR2 is SVGAGI. CDR3 length equals 15 residues. V lost 7 bases to trimming and J lost 0 bases, with 15 bases between them. The CDR3 sequence: CASTPDLAANYGYTF. In DNA, the CDR3 is TGTGCCAGCACCCCGGACTTAGCGGCTAACTATGGCTACACCTTC.

The V call is TRBV2, the J call TRBJ1-2, with 8 positions matching TRBD1. Trimming at V came to 6 bases and at J to 7 bases, leaving 10 bases not matched to a gene. CDR1 is SNHLY, CDR2 FYNNEI, per germline. The CDR3 spans 14 residues. CDR3 nucleotide sequence: TGTGCCAGCAGACGGTTGCAGGGGGCTGGTGGCTACACCTTC. Protein product: CASRRLQGAGGYTF.

The genes are TRBV5-1 and TRBJ1-5, with D possibly TRBD1 on 5 matching bases. Germline lookup yields CDR1 SGHRS and CDR2 YFSETQ. This CDR3 has 14 amino acids. Trimming removed 0 bases from V and 4 bases from J, with 8 bases in between. The CDR3 here is CASSLEAGNQPQHF. The DNA for the CDR3 is TGCGCCAGCAGCTTGGAGGCAGGGAATCAGCCCCAGCATTTT.

This chain joins TRBV28 and TRBJ1-6; 7 nucleotides align to TRBD1. This CDR3 spans 14 amino acids. V was pared by 5 bases and J by 10 bases, with 8 bases of the junction left unmatched. CDR1 is MDHEN, CDR2 SYDVKM, per germline. In DNA form, the CDR3 reads TGTGCCAGCAGTCCCAGCCAGGGGGGCTCACCCCTCCACTTT. Translating it yields CASSPSQGGSPLHF.

This clone turned up a few times. This chain connects TRBV11-2 to TRBJ2-2, with a tentative D call TRBD1 (6 bases). The germline CDR1 and CDR2 sequences are SGHAT and FQNNGV. V lost 2 bases, J lost 6 bases, and 13 bases lay in between. The CDR3 has 15 amino acids. The CDR3 bases are TGTGCCAGCAGCTTAAACTCAGGGGTGGCCGGGGAGCTGTTTTTT. Translating gives CASSLNSGVAGELFF.

The chain employs TRBV10-3 and TRBJ1-2; 7 positions agree with TRBD1. The CDR3 loop spans 16 amino acids. Germline V gives CDR1 ENHRY, CDR2 SYGVKD. V was clipped by 6 bases and J by 4 bases; unmatched bases: 14. For the CDR3, the DNA is TGTGCCATCAGATCACCCCCTAGGGGGCAAGTCTATGGCTACACCTTC. Protein sequence: CAIRSPPRGQVYGYTF.

This clone was seen once. J is TRBJ2-1 and V is TRBV3-1 (or the pseudogene TRBV3-2); D might be TRBD2 (7 bases). Germline-derived CDR1 and CDR2 are LGHDT and YNNKEL (reference sequence). With 4 bases removed from V and 3 bases from J, the gap between germline ends came to 22 bases. This CDR3 contains 18 residues. DNA of the CDR3: TGTGCCAGCAGCCGCAGTTCAGGGGAGGGAAGAGACTACAATGAGCAGTTCTTC. Protein product: CASSRSSGEGRDYNEQFF.

As DNA, the CDR3 is TGTGCCAGCAGTCAGGGGTGGAACTATGGCTACACCTTC. This codes for CASSQGWNYGYTF. The chain joins TRBV6-5 to TRBJ1-2; the D gene is possibly TRBD1 (6 bases). In germline, CDR1 is MNHEY, CDR2 SVGAGI. The V gene lost 5 bases and the J gene lost 2 bases, with 9 bases spanning the gap. There are 13 residues in the CDR3.

The chain links TRBV2 to TRBJ2-5; the match to TRBD1 covers 9 bases. The germline V gene encodes CDR1 SNHLY and CDR2 FYNNEI. With 6 bases clipped from V and 9 bases from J, the junction kept 2 bases outside the gene matches. The CDR3 covers 11 residues. CDR3 bases: TGTGCCAGCAGGGACAGGGGTTCCCAGTACTTC. Encoded protein: CASRDRGSQYF. The variable domain in full, with the rest retrieved from reference TRBV2 and TRBJ2-5, is EPEVTQTPSHQVTQMGQEVILRCVPISNHLYFYWYRQILGQKVEFLVSFYNNEISEKSEIFDDQFSVERPDGSNFTLKIRSTKLEDSAMYFCASRDRGSQYFGPGTRLLVL.

The genes are TRBV28 and TRBJ1-4, with D perhaps TRBD1 (6 bases). Trimming stripped 8 bases from V and 8 bases from J, with 15 bases between. The CDR3 totals 13 residues. The germline CDR1 and CDR2 sequences are MDHEN and SYDVKM. CDR3 bases: TGTGCCAGCGGCCCGGGTGACAGGGAAAAACTGTTTTTT. Translating it yields CASGPGDREKLFF.

The chain employs TRBV11-2 and TRBJ2-2, with D maybe TRBD2 (6 bases). The CDR3 is 14 residues long. Germline loops: CDR1 SGHAT, CDR2 FQNNGV. V was clipped by 3 bases and J by 4 bases, with 9 bases between them. In DNA form, the CDR3 reads TGTGCCAGCAGCTTTGTGGGGGGCACCGGGGAGCTGTTTTTT. This sequence encodes CASSFVGGTGELFF.

With respect to this clone: The sample carries other DNA sequences with the same CDR3. The chain recombines TRBV5-4 with TRBJ2-1, with 9 bases aligning to TRBD2. Germline lookup yields CDR1 SGHNT and CDR2 YYREEE (reference sequence). J lost 1 base, V lost 1 base, and 0 bases had no gene match. The CDR3 sequence is 15 residues long. The CDR3 DNA follows: TGTGCCAGCAGCTTGAGCGGGGGGTCCTACAATGAGCAGTTCTTC. Protein sequence: CASSLSGGSYNEQFF.

The CDR3 nucleotides read TGTGCCAGCAGTGGCGACGGACAGGCTCAGCCCCAGCATTTT. Protein product: CASSGDGQAQPQHF. V and J are TRBV2 and TRBJ1-5, with 7 bases matching TRBD1. The CDR3 covers 14 residues. Germline lookup yields CDR1 SNHLY and CDR2 FYNNEI. V gave up 4 bases and J gave up 6 bases; unmatched junction bases: 6.

This sequence joins TRBV12-3 or TRBV12-4 and TRBJ1-2; perhaps TRBD1 as D (6 bases). V was clipped by 6 bases and J by 5 bases, with 10 bases between them. The CDR3 totals 12 residues. The CDR3 sequence: CASSLDRYGYTF. CDR3 nucleotide sequence: TGTGCCAGCAGCCTTGACAGGTATGGCTACACCTTC.

This clone was counted once. This chain connects TRBV6-6 to TRBJ2-3; 7 nucleotides line up with TRBD1. Germline lookup yields CDR1 MNHNY and CDR2 SVGAGI (reference sequence). J lost 4 bases, V lost 1 base, and 2 bases had no gene match. The CDR3 extends over 14 amino acids. CDR3 protein: CASSYLQGADTQYF. The CDR3 nucleotides are TGTGCCAGCAGTTACTTGCAGGGGGCAGATACGCAGTATTTT.

This clone has more than one count but fewer than ten. This chain connects TRBV9 to TRBJ2-3; 8 positions agree with TRBD2. The CDR3 has 14 amino acids. Germline values: CDR1 SGDLS, CDR2 YYNGEE. Germline trimming cut 0 bases from V and 4 bases from J; bases unmatched to any gene: 1. For the CDR3, the DNA is TGTGCCAGCAGCGTAGGGGGACTAGCAGATACGCAGTATTTT. This sequence encodes CASSVGGLADTQYF.

V and J are TRBV5-1 and TRBJ2-7; 9 bases are shared with TRBD1. The ends lost 3 bases at V and 5 bases at J; junction bases unmatched: 9. The length of the CDR3 is 15 residues. CDR1 and CDR2 (germline): SGHRS, YFSETQ. The DNA of the CDR3 is TGCGCCAGCAGCTCCGCCGGGACAGGGATTAACGAGCAGTACTTC. It specifies CASSSAGTGINEQYF.